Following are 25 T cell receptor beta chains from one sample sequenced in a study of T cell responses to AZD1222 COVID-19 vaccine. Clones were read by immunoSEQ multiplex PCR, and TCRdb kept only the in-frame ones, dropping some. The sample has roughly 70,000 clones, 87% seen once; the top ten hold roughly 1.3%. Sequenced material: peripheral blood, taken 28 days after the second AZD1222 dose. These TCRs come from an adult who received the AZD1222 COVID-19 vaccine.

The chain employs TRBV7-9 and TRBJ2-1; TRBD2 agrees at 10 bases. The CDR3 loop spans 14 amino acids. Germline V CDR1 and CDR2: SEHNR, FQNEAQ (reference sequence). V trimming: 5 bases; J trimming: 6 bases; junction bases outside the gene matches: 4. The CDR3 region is CASSPGTSANEQFF. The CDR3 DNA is TGTGCCAGCAGCCCCGGGACTAGCGCCAATGAGCAGTTCTTC.

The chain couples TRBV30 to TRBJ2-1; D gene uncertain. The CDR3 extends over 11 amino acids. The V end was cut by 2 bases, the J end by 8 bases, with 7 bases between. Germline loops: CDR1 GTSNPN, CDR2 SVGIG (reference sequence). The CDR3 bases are TGTGCCTGGAGTAGCAGATATGAGCAGTTCTTC. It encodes CAWSSRYEQFF.

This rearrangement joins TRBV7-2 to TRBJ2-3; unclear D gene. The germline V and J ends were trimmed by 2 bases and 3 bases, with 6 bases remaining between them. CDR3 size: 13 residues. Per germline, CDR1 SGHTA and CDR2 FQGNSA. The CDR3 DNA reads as TGTGCCAGCAGCTTACGGCGGACAGATACGCAGTATTTT. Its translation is CASSLRRTDTQYF.

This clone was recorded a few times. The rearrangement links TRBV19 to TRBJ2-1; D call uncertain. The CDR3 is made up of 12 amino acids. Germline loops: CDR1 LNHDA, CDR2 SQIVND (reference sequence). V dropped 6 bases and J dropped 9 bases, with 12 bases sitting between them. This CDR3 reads CASRRQEGEQFF. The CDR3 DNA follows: TGTGCCAGTAGAAGGCAGGAAGGTGAGCAGTTCTTC.

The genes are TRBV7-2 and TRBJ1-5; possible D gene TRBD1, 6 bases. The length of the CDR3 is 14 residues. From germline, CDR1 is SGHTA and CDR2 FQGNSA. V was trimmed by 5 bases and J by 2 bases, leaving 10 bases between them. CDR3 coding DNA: TGTGCCAGCAGCAACAGGGTGGGCAATCAGCCCCAGCATTTT. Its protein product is CASSNRVGNQPQHF.

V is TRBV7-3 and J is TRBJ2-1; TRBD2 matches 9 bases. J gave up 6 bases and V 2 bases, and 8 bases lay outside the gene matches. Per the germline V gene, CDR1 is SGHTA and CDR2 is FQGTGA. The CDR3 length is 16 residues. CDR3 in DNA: TGTGCCAGCAGCTTACGGGATCTAGCGGGAAGCAATGAGCAGTTCTTC. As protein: CASSLRDLAGSNEQFF.

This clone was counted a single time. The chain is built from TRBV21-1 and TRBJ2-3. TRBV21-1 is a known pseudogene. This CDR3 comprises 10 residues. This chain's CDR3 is CASPPDTQYF. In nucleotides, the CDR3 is TGTGCCAGCCCCCCAGATACGCAGTATTTT.

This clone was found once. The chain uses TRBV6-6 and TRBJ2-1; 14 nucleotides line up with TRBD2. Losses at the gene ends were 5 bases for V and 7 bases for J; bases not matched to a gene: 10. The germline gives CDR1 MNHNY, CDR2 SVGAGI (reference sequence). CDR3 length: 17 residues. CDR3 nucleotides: TGTGCCAGCAGTCTGACAACGGGACTAGCGGGAGATAATGAGCAGTTCTTC. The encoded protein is CASSLTTGLAGDNEQFF.

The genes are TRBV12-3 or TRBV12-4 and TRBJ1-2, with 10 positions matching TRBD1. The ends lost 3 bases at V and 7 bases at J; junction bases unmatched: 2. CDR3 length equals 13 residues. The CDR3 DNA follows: TGTGCCAGCAGTTTGACAGGGGGCCGTGGCTACACCTTC. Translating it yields CASSLTGGRGYTF.

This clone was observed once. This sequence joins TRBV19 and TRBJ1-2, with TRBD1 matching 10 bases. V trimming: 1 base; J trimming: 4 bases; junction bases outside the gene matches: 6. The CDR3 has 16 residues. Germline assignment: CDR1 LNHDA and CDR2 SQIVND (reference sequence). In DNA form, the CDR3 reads TGTGCCAGTAGTATAGGGGGACAGGGGCGAATCTATGGCTACACCTTC. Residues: CASSIGGQGRIYGYTF. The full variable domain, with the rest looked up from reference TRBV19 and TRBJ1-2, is DGGITQSPKYLFRKEGQNVTLSCEQNLNHDAMYWYRQDPGQGLRLIYYSQIVNDFQKGDIAEGYSVSREKKESFPLTVTSAQKNPTAFYLCASSIGGQGRIYGYTFGSGTRLTVV.

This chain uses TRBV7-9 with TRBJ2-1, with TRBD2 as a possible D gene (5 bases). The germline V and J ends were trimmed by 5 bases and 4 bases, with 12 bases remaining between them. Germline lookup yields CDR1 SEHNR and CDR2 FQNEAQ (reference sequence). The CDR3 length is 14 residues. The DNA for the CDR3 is TGTGCCAGCAGCCCCGGACTCGTTTACAATGAGCAGTTCTTC. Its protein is CASSPGLVYNEQFF.

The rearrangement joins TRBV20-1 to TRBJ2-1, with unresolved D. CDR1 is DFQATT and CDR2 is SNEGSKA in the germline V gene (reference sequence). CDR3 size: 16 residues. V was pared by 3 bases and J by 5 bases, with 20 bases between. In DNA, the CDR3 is TGCAGTGCTAGTATTGTAGGAGAAGGCCGGGACAATGAGCAGTTCTTC. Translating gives CSASIVGEGRDNEQFF.

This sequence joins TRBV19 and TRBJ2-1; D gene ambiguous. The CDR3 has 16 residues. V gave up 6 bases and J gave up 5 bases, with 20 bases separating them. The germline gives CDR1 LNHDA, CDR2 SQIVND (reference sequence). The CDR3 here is CASSRSVPALNNEQFF. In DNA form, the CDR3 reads TGTGCCAGTAGCCGATCGGTGCCCGCTCTGAACAATGAGCAGTTCTTC.

CDR3 region: CASTLWARLAGEQFF. In DNA, the CDR3 is TGTGCCAGTACCCTTTGGGCTCGACTAGCGGGTGAGCAGTTCTTC. The J gene is TRBJ2-1, the V gene TRBV19; 10 nucleotides match TRBD2. Germline V gene lookup returns CDR1 LNHDA and CDR2 SQIVND (reference sequence). The CDR3 length is 15 residues. Trimming at V came to 7 bases and at J to 9 bases, leaving 12 bases not matched to a gene.

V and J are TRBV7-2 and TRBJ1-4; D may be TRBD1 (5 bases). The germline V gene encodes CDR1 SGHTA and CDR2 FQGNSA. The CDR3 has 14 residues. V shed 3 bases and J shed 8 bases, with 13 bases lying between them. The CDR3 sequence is CASSLDQGGEKLFF. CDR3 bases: TGTGCCAGCAGCTTGGACCAGGGAGGAGAAAAACTGTTTTTT.

The CDR3 reads CASSILAGGWSSNEQYF. CDR3 bases: TGTGCCAGCAGCATCCTAGCGGGAGGCTGGTCCTCGAACGAGCAGTACTTC. This chain connects TRBV7-8 to TRBJ2-7; 11 positions match TRBD2. From germline, CDR1 is SGHVS and CDR2 FQNEAQ. This CDR3 contains 17 residues. The V and J ends lost 5 bases and 5 bases, in that order; junction bases with no gene match: 14.

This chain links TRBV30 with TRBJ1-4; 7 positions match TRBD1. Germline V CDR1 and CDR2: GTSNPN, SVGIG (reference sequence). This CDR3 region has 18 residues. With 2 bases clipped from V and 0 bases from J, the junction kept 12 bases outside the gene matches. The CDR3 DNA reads TGTGCCTGGAGTCGAGGGGGCGCTAGTCTTGCAACTAATGAAAAACTGTTTTTT. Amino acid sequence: CAWSRGGASLATNEKLFF.

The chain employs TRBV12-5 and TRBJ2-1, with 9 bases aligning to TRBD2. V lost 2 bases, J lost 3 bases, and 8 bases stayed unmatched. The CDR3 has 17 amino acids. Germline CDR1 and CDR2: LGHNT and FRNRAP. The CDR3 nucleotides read TGTGCTAGTGGTTTGCTACTTAGCGGGAGTATCTACAATGAGCAGTTCTTC. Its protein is CASGLLLSGSIYNEQFF.

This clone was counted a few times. CDR3 residues: CASSPDQVQPQHF. CDR3 nucleotides: TGTGCCAGTAGCCCTGATCAGGTCCAACCCCAGCATTTT. The chain uses TRBV19 and TRBJ1-5; D unclear. The germline V gene encodes CDR1 LNHDA and CDR2 SQIVND (reference sequence). CDR3 size: 13 residues. Trimming left V 6 bases short and J 10 bases short, with 16 bases between.

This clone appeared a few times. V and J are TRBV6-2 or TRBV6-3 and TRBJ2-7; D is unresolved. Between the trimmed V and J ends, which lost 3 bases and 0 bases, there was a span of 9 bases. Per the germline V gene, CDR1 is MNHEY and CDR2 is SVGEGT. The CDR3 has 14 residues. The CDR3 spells CASSYQSSSYEQYF. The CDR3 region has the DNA TGTGCCAGCAGTTATCAGTCTAGCTCCTACGAGCAGTACTTC.

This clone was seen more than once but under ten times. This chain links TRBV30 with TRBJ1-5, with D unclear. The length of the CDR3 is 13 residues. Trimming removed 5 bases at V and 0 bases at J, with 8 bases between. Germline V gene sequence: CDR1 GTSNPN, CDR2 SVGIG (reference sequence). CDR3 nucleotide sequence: TGTGCCTGGTCGACACATAGCAATCAGCCCCAGCATTTT. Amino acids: CAWSTHSNQPQHF.

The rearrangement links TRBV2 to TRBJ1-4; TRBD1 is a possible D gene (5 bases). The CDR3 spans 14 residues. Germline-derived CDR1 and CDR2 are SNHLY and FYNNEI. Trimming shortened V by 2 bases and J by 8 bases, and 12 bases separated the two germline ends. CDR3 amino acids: CASSEWGAGEKLFF. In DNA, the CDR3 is TGTGCCAGCAGTGAATGGGGAGCAGGGGAAAAACTGTTTTTT.

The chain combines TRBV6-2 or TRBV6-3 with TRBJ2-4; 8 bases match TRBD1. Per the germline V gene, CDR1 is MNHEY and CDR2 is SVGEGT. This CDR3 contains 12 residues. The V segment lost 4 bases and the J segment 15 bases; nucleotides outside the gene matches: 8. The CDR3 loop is CASSSDRGRGYF. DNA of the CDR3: TGTGCCAGCAGTTCCGACAGGGGCCGGGGGTACTTC.

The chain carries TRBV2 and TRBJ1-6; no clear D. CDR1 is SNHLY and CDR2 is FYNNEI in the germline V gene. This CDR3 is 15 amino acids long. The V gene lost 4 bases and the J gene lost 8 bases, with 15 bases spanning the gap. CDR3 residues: CASSGGRHIDSPLHF. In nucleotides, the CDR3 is TGTGCCAGCAGTGGCGGCAGGCACATTGATTCACCCCTCCACTTT.

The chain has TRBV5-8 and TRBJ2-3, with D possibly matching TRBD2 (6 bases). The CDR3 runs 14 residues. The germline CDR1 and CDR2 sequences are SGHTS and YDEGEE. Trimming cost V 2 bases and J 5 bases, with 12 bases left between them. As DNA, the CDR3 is TGTGCCAGCAGCTTCACGGGAGTTCGAGATACGCAGTATTTT. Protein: CASSFTGVRDTQYF. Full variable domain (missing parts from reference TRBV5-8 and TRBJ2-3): EAGVTQSPTHLIKTRGQQATLRCSPISGHTSVYWYQQALGLGLQFLLWYDEGEERNRGNFPPRFSGRQFPNYSSELNVNALELEDSALYLCASSFTGVRDTQYFGPGTRLTVL.